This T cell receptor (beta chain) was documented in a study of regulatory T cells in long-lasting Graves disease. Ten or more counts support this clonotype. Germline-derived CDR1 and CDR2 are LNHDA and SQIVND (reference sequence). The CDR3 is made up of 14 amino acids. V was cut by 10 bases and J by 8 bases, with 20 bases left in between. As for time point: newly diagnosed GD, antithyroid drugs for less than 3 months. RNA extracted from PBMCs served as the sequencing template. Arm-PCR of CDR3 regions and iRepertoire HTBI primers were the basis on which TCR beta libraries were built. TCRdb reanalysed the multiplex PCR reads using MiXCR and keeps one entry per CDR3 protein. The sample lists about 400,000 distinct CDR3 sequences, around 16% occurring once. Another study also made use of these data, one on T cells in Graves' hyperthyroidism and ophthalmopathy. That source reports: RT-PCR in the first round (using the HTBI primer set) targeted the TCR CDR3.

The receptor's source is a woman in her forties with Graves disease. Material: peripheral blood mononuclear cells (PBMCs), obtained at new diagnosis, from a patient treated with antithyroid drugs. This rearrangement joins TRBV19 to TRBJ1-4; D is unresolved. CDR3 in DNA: TGTGCCACCACCGAGTATGGGGTCGAAGAAAAACTGTTTTTT. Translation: CATTEYGVEEKLFF.